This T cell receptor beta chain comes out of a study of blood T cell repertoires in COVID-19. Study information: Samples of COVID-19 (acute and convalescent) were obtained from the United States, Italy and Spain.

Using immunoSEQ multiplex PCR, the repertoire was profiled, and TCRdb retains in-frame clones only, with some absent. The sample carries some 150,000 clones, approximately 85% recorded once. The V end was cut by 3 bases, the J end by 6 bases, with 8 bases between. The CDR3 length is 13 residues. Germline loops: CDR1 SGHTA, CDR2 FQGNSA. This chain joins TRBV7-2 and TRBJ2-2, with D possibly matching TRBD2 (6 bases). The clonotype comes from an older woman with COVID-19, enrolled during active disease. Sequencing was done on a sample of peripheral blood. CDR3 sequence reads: CASSFRGSGELFF. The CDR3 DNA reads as TGTGCCAGCAGCTTTCGGGGGTCCGGGGAGCTGTTTTTT.